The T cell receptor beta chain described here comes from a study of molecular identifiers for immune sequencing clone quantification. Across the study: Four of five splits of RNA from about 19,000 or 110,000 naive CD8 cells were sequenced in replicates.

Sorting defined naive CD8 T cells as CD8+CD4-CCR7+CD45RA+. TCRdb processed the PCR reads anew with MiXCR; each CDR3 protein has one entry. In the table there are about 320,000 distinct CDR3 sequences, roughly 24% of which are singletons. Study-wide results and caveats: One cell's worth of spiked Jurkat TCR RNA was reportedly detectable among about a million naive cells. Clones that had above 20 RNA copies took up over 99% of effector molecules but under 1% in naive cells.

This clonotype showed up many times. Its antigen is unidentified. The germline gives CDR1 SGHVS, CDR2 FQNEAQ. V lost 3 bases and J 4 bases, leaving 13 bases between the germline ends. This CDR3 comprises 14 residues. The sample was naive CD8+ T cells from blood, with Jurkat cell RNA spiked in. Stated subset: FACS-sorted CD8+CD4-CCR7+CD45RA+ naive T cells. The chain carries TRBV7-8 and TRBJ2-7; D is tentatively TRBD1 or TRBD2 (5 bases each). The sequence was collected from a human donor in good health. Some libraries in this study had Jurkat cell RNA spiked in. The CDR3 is CASSFRDAVYEQYF. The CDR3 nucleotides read TGTGCCAGCAGCTTCCGGGACGCGGTTTACGAGCAGTACTTC. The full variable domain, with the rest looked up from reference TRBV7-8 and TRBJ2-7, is GAGVSQSPRYKVAKRGQDVALRCDPISGHVSLFWYQQALGQGPEFLTYFQNEAQLDKSGLPSDRFFAERPEGSVSTLKIQRTQQEDSAVYLCASSFRDAVYEQYFGPGTRLTVT.